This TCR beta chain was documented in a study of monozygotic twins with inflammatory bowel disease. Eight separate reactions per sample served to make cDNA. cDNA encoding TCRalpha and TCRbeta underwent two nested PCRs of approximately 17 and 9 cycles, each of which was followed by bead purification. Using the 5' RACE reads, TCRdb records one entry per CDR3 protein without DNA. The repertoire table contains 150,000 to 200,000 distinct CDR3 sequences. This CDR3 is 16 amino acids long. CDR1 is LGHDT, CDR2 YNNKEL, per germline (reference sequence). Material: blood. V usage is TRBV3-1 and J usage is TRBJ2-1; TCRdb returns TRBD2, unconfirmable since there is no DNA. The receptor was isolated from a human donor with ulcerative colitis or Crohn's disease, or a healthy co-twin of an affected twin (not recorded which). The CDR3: CASSASVGLAGNEQFF.